The 6 T cell receptor beta chains in this list originate from one sample, sequenced in a study of cytomegalovirus exposure and HLA in healthy donors. In the PCR, 60 Vbeta and 13 Jbeta primers were used. Assay: immunoSEQ multiplex PCR; the TCRdb copy retains only in-frame clones and omits some. The ten top clones account for roughly 1.3%, within a sample of about 160,000 clones. The sample comprised PBMCs. The receptors were sampled from a woman aged 55-69 years in good health and CMV-seronegative.

This rearrangement joins TRBV18 to TRBJ2-7; a possible D gene is TRBD1 (6 bases). Between the trimmed V and J ends, which lost 2 bases and 2 bases, there was a span of 13 bases. This CDR3 is built from 15 residues. Germline lookup yields CDR1 KGHSH and CDR2 LQKENI. CDR3 sequence (DNA): TGTGCCAGCTCACCATTAGGACAGCAACCCTACGAGCAGTACTTC. It specifies CASSPLGQQPYEQYF.

The CDR3 reads CATSRDGTGGAFF. In DNA, the CDR3 is TGTGCCACCAGCAGAGATGGAACAGGGGGAGCTTTCTTT. The chain joins TRBV15 to TRBJ1-1; 8 positions match TRBD1. The CDR3 spans 13 residues. Trimming removed 0 bases from V and 10 bases from J; junction bases left unmatched: 4. The germline gives CDR1 LNHNV, CDR2 YYDKDF (reference sequence). Full variable domain (rest looked up from reference TRBV15 and TRBJ1-1): DAMVIQNPRYQVTQFGKPVTLSCSQTLNHNVMYWYQQKSSQAPKLLFHYYDKDFNNEADTPDNFQSRRPNTSFCFLDIRSPGLGDTAMYLCATSRDGTGGAFFGQGTRLTVV.

The chain combines TRBV6-6 with TRBJ1-1; tentative D call: TRBD1 (5 bases). Germline V gene data show CDR1 as MNHNY and CDR2 as SVGAGI (reference sequence). There are 14 residues in the CDR3. The V end was cut by 4 bases, the J end by 5 bases, with 14 bases between. The DNA of the CDR3 is TGTGCCAGCAGTTCCCGGACAAGGGGTACTGAAGCTTTCTTT. Residues: CASSSRTRGTEAFF.

DNA of the CDR3: TGTGCCAGCTCACTGCAGCAGGGGTCGAACTCCTACGAGCAGTACTTC. Residues: CASSLQQGSNSYEQYF. The chain combines TRBV18 with TRBJ2-7; D possibly corresponds to TRBD1 (6 bases). The V gene lost 4 bases and the J gene lost 0 bases, with 16 bases spanning the gap. Germline lookup yields CDR1 KGHSH and CDR2 LQKENI. This CDR3 contains 16 residues. Full variable domain (rest looked up from reference TRBV18 and TRBJ2-7): NAGVMQNPRHLVRRRGQEARLRCSPMKGHSHVYWYRQLPEEGLKFMVYLQKENIIDESGMPKERFSAEFPKEGPSILRIQQVVRGDSAAYFCASSLQQGSNSYEQYFGPGTRLTVT.

The V gene is TRBV7-9, the J gene TRBJ2-2, with TRBD2 matching 10 bases. V lost 5 bases, J lost 6 bases, and 6 bases stayed unmatched. The CDR3 covers 15 residues. CDR1 is SEHNR and CDR2 is FQNEAQ in the germline V gene (reference sequence). DNA of the CDR3: TGTGCCAGCAGCCACGGGACTAGCGTGGCCGGGGAGCTGTTTTTT. It codes for CASSHGTSVAGELFF.

The chain is built from TRBV10-3 and TRBJ1-6; TRBD1 agrees at 8 bases. The germline CDR1 and CDR2 sequences are ENHRY and SYGVKD. V shed 7 bases and J 6 bases; nucleotides not matched to a gene: 5. The CDR3 totals 14 residues. Here the CDR3 DNA reads TGTGCCATCACCCAGGACAGGGTTAATTCACCCCTCCACTTT. Amino acid sequence: CAITQDRVNSPLHF.